This T cell receptor (beta chain) is from a study of CD8+ T cells in alopecia areata (dated by TCRdb to between 2018 and 2020). For the wider study: Treated patients were enrolled in an open-label pilot trial of oral tofacitinib, 5 to 10 mg twice daily, for moderate-to-severe alopecia areata. Patients received tofacitinib for 6 to 18 months and were then followed off drug for 6 months to check for delayed response and recurrence. High-throughput TCRbeta sequencing was used to examine T cell clonal expansion in alopecia areata in both the C3H/HeJ mouse model and human patients. Human TCRbeta sequencing covered scalp tissue and sorted CD4+ and CD8+ peripheral blood T cells from patchy and totalis/universalis alopecia areata patients and healthy controls. Tofacitinib-treated patients had biopsies at baseline and at 4 and 24 weeks of treatment, with a later scalp biopsy in several patients. Clonality in the scalp was compared among normal scalp (n=4), patchy alopecia areata scalp (n=8), and alopecia totalis/universalis scalp (n=8). RNA came from the PAXgene miRNA kit for fixed scalp, the miRNeasy kit for PBMCs, and the RNeasy kit for mouse skin. TCRbeta CDR3 regions were amplified by immunoSEQ multiplex PCR using 35 Vbeta forward and 13 Jbeta reverse primers.

Library preparation was by the immunoSEQ multiplex PCR assay. RNA was extracted from all samples and reverse transcribed into cDNA as template for TCR sequencing. First-strand cDNA was synthesized using SuperScript III with a 2:1 mix of oligo-dT and random hexamers. A synthetic immune receptor repertoire was used to measure amplification bias, and any remaining bias was corrected computationally. Per the original workflow: After raw reads were preprocessed to remove errors, the CDR3 was defined following IMGT conventions as running from the conserved cysteine to phenylalanine. Clonality was calculated as 1 minus Shannon entropy normalized by log2 of the number of productive unique TCRs. Whether each scalp clone was CD4 or CD8 was inferred by checking scalp TCRbeta sequences against the CD4 and CD8 repertoires from sorted blood. In its TCRdb copy, this immuneACCESS table keeps in-frame sequences only and misses some clones. Where compared with another copy, unresolved V genes explain less than half of these, and the others have no known cause. The V and J calls and clone size are taken from that table; D and trimming were inferred from the DNA. This sample gives fewer than 150,000 clones in total; roughly two fifths of them show up just once. The leading ten clones occupy 3% to 3.5% of the sample.

Lesional scalp punch biopsies and peripheral blood were collected from alopecia areata patients. PBMCs were separated by density centrifugation and stained for CD3, CD4 and CD8, after which CD4+ and CD8+ T cells were sorted on a FACSAria. The germline V gene encodes CDR1 MDHEN and CDR2 SYDVKM. Germline trimming: 5 bases from V, 0 bases from J; junction bases outside gene matches: 6. CDR3 length: 15 amino acids, cysteine to phenylalanine. Just CDR3 DNA is preserved here, 45 bases in frame from base 1. For this clone: Its antigen specificity is not known. The sample holds no much larger clone one base away, and base qualities are not on file.

The full study reports these points: Unlike mouse skin, where gammadelta T cells dominate, normal human skin contains resident alphabeta T cells that get sequenced too, which complicates analysis of the scalp TCR repertoire. TCR sequences shared between patients were less clear than in mice, possibly partly because of HLA diversity in the patient population. Lesional scalp, especially in alopecia totalis/universalis, showed higher clonality and more expanded CD8+ clones than normal scalp, suggesting antigenic drive.

This receptor was obtained from a human donor with alopecia areata. This chain joins TRBV28 to TRBJ2-7; 8 of the junction bases match TRBD1. The material sequenced was CD4+ T cells sorted from blood. The CDR3 is CASSGGQGRSYEQYF. The nucleotide sequence is TGTGCCAGCAGTGGCGGACAGGGCCGCTCCTACGAGCAGTACTTC.